This TCR beta chain was found in a study of CD8 T cells in Susac syndrome. Reverse transcription of about 0.5 to 1 ug RNA was carried out with random hexamers. Amplification of TCR beta CDR3 across 54 Vbeta and 13 Jbeta was performed with immunoSEQ multiplex PCR. TCRdb processed the immunoSEQ multiplex PCR reads anew with MiXCR; each CDR3 protein has one entry. Counted here are about 190,000 distinct CDR3 sequences, 80% to 95% occurring once; the ten biggest clones make up around 0.096%. Germline trimming cut 5 bases from V and 0 bases from J; bases unmatched to any gene: 4. CDR1 and CDR2 from the germline V gene are SGHTA and FQGTGA. This CDR3 is 15 amino acids long.

The V call is TRBV7-3, the J call TRBJ2-1; 7 positions match TRBD2. This sequence was found in a human donor in good health. Material: CD4+ T cells from PBMCs. The CDR3 nucleotides are TGTGCCAGCAGCCCTGCGGGGGACTCCTACAATGAGCAGTTCTTC. Translated, it gives CASSPAGDSYNEQFF.